This entry concerns a single T cell receptor (beta chain). Donors comprised only Caucasian adults living in Nashville, Tennessee. Naive CD45RA+ and memory CD45RA-negative subsets were split from CD4+ cells. This specimen belongs to a study of shared clonotypes between healthy human individuals. Background on the study: Donors had three CD4 naive, three CD4 memory, two CD8 naive and one CD8 memory plate apiece.

Clones were read by immunoSEQ multiplex PCR, and TCRdb kept only the in-frame ones, dropping some. This sample has about 1 million clones, with 70% to 80% found just once. V dropped 6 bases and J dropped 8; count of bases not matched to a gene: 10. The CDR3 covers 15 residues. Germline CDR1 and CDR2: MNHNS and SASEGT. The clonotype was recovered from a man in his late teens or twenties in good health. Some clones in this sample may be carry-over from other donors' samples. Source material: memory CD4+ T cells from PBMCs. This sample's subset: CD45RA-negative fraction. The gene calls are TRBV6-1 and TRBJ2-1, with TRBD1 matching over 10 bases. In nucleotides, the CDR3 is TGTGCCAGCAGAGACCCGGGACAGGGGACCGATGAGCAGTTCTTC. Amino acids: CASRDPGQGTDEQFF.